The entry below gives a single TCR beta chain sequence along with its context. Its specific antigen is unknown. With the read ending 3 residues before the CDR3 end, the germline J gene is used to fill in that end. For TCRbeta CDR3 sequencing, genomic DNA from the sorted cells was extracted using the QIAGEN DNeasy Blood and Tissue Kit. High-throughput TCRbeta CDR3 sequencing, which included PCR amplification with bias correction and internal controls, was done commercially through immunoSEQ. Per the authors' processing: Unique productive TCRbeta sequences were defined by CDR3 nucleotide sequence where primers matched, and otherwise by CDR3 amino acid sequence together with Vbeta and Jbeta genes. To correct for sorting error, sequences found in more than one sorted population at a frequency ratio of 2:1 or less were discarded, and the remaining shared sequences were assigned to the population with the higher frequency. A sequence was defined as donor-reactive if the sequence was expanded at least 5-fold in CFSE-low cells compared with unstimulated cells and had a frequency of at least 0.01% in CFSE-low cells. Repertoire divergence was quantified by Jensen-Shannon divergence calculated from the top 100 TCRbeta sequences ranked by frequency. When a sample had multiple sequencing runs, each run was corrected for sorting error separately and the runs were then pooled. As stored in TCRdb, this immuneACCESS dataset retains in-frame rearrangements with V and J assigned. A fraction of the clones does not appear; measured against another copy, unresolved V genes explain less than half of the discrepancy, and the remainder lacks a known reason. D and trimming were read from the DNA, whereas the V and J calls and clone size are those reported in that table. The sample table includes about 30,000 clones. Around 8% of the sample is taken by the ten largest.

According to the study, the label for this sample's time point signals: blood sample drawn before combined kidney and bone marrow transplant. Thawed PBMCs were FACS-sorted into unstimulated Tregs (CD4+CD25+CD127-), CD4+ non-Tregs (CD4+CD25-), CD4 cells and CD8 cells. The patients were a few recipients of combined kidney and bone marrow transplants from the ITN036ST trial, and samples were available only from these trial subjects. Healthy control blood was separated into PBMCs by Ficoll density gradient and cryopreserved, and patient PBMCs were collected both before and after transplant. The data derive from a study of Tregs in tolerant kidney transplant recipients (dated by TCRdb to between 2019 and 2020). Turning to the overall study: Related donors were used in the transplants with nonmyeloablative bone marrow transplantation, and mixed chimerism was transient in the human trials. The study used TCRbeta sequencing to identify donor-specific regulatory T cells before combined kidney and bone marrow transplantation, then tracked those cells after transplant. The full study reports these points: In tolerant patients, the expansion of donor-specific Tregs was greater than global Treg expansion, suggesting that the expansion was antigen-driven rather than nonspecific. Expanding Tregs with activated donor B cells appeared to identify the most biologically relevant and donor-specific TCRbeta repertoire. For some patients, the PCR primers changed as time went on, which meant samples from those patients could not be compared with one another at the nucleotide level. The study was limited by small patient numbers, and the findings need validation in larger populations and under other immunosuppression protocols. Although technical replication error seemed to be minimal, the question of biological reproducibility was not addressed directly.

The germline V gene (reference sequence) supplies CDR1 SEHNR and CDR2 FQNEAQ. The CDR3, from cysteine to phenylalanine, totals 15 residues. Sequencing covers 36 bases of the CDR3, shown here with the frame starting at base 1. After removal of 4 bases from V and 5 bases from J, the junction retains 8 bases not matched to a gene. The clonotype was recovered from a human donor who received a combined kidney and bone marrow transplant. Recombination connected TRBV7-9 to TRBJ2-1; 7 central nucleotides agree with TRBD1. The sequences come from CD8+ T cells from blood, collected before the transplant. CDR3 reads: CASSSRDSQDNEQFF. CDR3 DNA (partial): TGTGCCAGCAGCTCCCGGGACAGCCAAGACAATGAG.